This is a list of T cell receptor beta chains from one sample in a study of radiation and T cells in renal cell carcinoma. The table came from immunoSEQ multiplex PCR; TCRdb's copy has only in-frame clones and leaves some out. The sample consists of approximately 150,000 clones, roughly 90% of them appearing once. The starting material was blood, obtained from a patient whose treatment included radiotherapy and nephrectomy. Receptors originate from a woman aged 50 to 60 with renal cell carcinoma. Each CDR3 is given with its conserved first and last residue. The D gene is left open where the match is weak. Only part of the rows carry a size: once, few, many, or a class if the clone is expanded.

>TRBV10-1|TRBD1|.|TRBJ2-7
TGCGCCAGCAGACGTACAGGGGACGCACAGGAAGAGCAGTACTTC
CASRRTGDAQEEQYF
>TRBV5-5|.|.|TRBJ2-1
TGTGCCAGCAGCTTGGAGCCGAGCTCCTACAATGAGCAGTTCTTC
CASSLEPSSYNEQFF
>TRBV28|TRBD2|.|TRBJ2-7
TGTGCCAGCAGTTTCCCGACTAGCGGGGGGACCTACGAGCAGTACTTC
CASSFPTSGGTYEQYF
>TRBV2|TRBD1|.|TRBJ1-4
TGTGCCAGCAGTGATGGAAACAGGGGGGGTTGGGAAAAACTGTTTTTT
CASSDGNRGGWEKLFF
>TRBV19|TRBD2|.|TRBJ2-2
TGTGCCAGTAGTATTTACGGGGGGTTGGAAGACACCGGGGAGCTGTTTTTT
CASSIYGGLEDTGELFF
>TRBV7-2|TRBD1|.|TRBJ1-5
TGTGCCAGCAGCTTCTCCTCGACAGGGGCCATTCGTAGCAATCAGCCCCAGCATTTT
CASSFSSTGAIRSNQPQHF
>TRBV7-9|.|.|TRBJ2-1
TGTGCCAGCAGCTCCCACTTGGGGTACAATGAGCAGTTCTTC
CASSSHLGYNEQFF
>TRBV6-5|.|.|TRBJ1-5
TGTGCCAGCAGTTCTCTCAGCGGCCAGGGCTACCAGCCCCAGCATTTT
CASSSLSGQGYQPQHF
>TRBV6-6|.|.|TRBJ2-1
TGTGCCACCCTCCGGAGGGGGGGATCCTACAATGAGCAGTTCTTC
CATLRRGGSYNEQFF
>TRBV4-3|TRBD2|.|TRBJ2-1
TGCGCCAGCAGCCAGCGGGAGGCGGGGGGGACCTACAATGAGCAGTTCTTC
CASSQREAGGTYNEQFF
>TRBV10-1|TRBD2|.|TRBJ2-1
TGCGCCAGCAGTACTAGCGTGGGATACAATGAGCAGTTCTTC
CASSTSVGYNEQFF
>TRBV30|.|.|TRBJ1-1
TGTGCCTGGAGTGTACCGGAGCAGGGGTTAGGGGGGAACACTGAAGCTTTCTTT
CAWSVPEQGLGGNTEAFF
>TRBV7-2|TRBD2|.|TRBJ2-1
TGTGCCAGCAGCTTAGACAGACTAGCGGGAGCGGAAGAGCAGTTCTTC
CASSLDRLAGAEEQFF
>TRBV7-8|.|once|TRBJ2-3
TGTGCCAGCAGCTTCGACCTGGACACCACAGATACGCAGTATTTT
CASSFDLDTTDTQYF
>TRBV11-2|.|once|TRBJ2-1
TGTGCCAGCAGCTTAGCGTCGGCTGGGGATGAGCAGTTCTTC
CASSLASAGDEQFF
>TRBV27|.|.|TRBJ1-6
TGTGCCAGCAGTGACAACCCCAATTCACCCCTCCACTTT
CASSDNPNSPLHF
>TRBV5-1|.|.|TRBJ2-7
TGCGCCAGCAGCCCAATCGTAGGGGATTTCTCCTACGAGCAGTACTTC
CASSPIVGDFSYEQYF
>TRBV5-1|TRBD1|.|TRBJ1-1
TGCGCCAGCAGCTGGGGGACAGGGCTGAACACTGAAGCTTTCTTT
CASSWGTGLNTEAFF
>TRBV7-9|.|.|TRBJ1-5
TGTGCCAGCAGCTCTCGAGGGCAGCCCCAGCATTTT
CASSSRGQPQHF
>TRBV7-2|.|.|TRBJ2-3
TGTGCCAGCAGCCAAGGGACCGGGGGAGCTACGCAGTATTTT
CASSQGTGGATQYF
>TRBV7-2|.|.|TRBJ2-1
TGTGCCAGCAGCTTAGTAGGTAGCGGAGGGGTCTCCTACAATGAGCAGTTCTTC
CASSLVGSGGVSYNEQFF
>TRBV5-1|.|.|TRBJ2-7
TGCGCCAGCAGCTTGGGGGGCGGAACGACCTACGAGCAGTACTTC
CASSLGGGTTYEQYF
>TRBV7-2|.|.|TRBJ1-3
TGTGCCAGCAGCTATGGAAACACCATATATTTT
CASSYGNTIYF
>TRBV19|.|.|TRBJ1-5
TGTGCCAGTACGGGACAAAGGACGGTTAGCAATCAGCCCCAGCATTTT
CASTGQRTVSNQPQHF
>TRBV6-5|.|.|TRBJ1-5
TGTGCCAGCAGGGCCTTCGCCCCCAATCAGCCCCAGCATTTT
CASRAFAPNQPQHF
>TRBV30|TRBD1|.|TRBJ1-2
TGTGCCTGGAGCGAACAGGGGCGCTACACCTTC
CAWSEQGRYTF
>TRBV19|.|.|TRBJ1-5
TGTGCCAGTAGTAAGGGGTCGGGGTTGGGCCAGCCCCAGCATTTT
CASSKGSGLGQPQHF
>TRBV7-2|.|.|TRBJ2-7
TGTGCCAGCAGCTTGGGCTCTACAACCTACGAGCAGTACTTC
CASSLGSTTYEQYF